This TCR beta chain derives from a study of T-cell reconstitution after alpha-beta-depleted transplantation in children. This clonotype showed up many times. The V and J ends lost 0 bases and 3 bases respectively, with 12 bases between them. In germline, CDR1 is MNHEY, CDR2 SVGEGT. This CDR3 comprises 16 residues. The TCRbeta library incorporated unique molecular identifiers. TCRdb ran MiXCR on the PCR reads and lists one entry per CDR3 protein. The data hold approximately 490,000 distinct CDR3 sequences, with about 12% observed a single time. The clonotype comes from a human donor who donated a stem cell graft to a child with combined immunodeficiency. The V and J genes are TRBV6-2 or TRBV6-3 and TRBJ2-1; D ambiguous. Material: PBMCs from the stem cell graft donor, obtained from the stem cell graft. CDR3 coding DNA: TGTGCCAGCAGTTACTCGGCCGTCCCCAACTACAATGAGCAGTTCTTC. It translates to CASSYSAVPNYNEQFF.